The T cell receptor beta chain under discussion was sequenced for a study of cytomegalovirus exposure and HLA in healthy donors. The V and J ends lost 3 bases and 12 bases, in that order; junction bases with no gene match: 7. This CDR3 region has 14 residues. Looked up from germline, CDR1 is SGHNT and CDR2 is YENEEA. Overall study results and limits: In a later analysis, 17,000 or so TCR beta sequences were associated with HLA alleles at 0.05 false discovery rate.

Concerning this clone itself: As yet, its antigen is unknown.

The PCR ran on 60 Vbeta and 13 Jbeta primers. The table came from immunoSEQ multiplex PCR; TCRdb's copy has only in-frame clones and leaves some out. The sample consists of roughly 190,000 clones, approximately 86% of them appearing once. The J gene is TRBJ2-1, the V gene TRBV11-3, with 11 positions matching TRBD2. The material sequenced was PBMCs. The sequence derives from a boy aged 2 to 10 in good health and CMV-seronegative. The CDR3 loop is CASSFSSGRAPQFF. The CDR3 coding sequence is TGTGCCAGCAGCTTTAGTAGCGGGAGGGCTCCGCAGTTCTTC. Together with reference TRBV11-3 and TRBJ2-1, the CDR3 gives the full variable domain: EAGVVQSPRYKIIEKKQPVAFWCNPISGHNTLYWYLQNLGQGPELLIRYENEEAVDDSQLPKDRFSAERLKGVDSTLKIQPAELGDSAVYLCASSFSSGRAPQFFGPGTRLTVL.